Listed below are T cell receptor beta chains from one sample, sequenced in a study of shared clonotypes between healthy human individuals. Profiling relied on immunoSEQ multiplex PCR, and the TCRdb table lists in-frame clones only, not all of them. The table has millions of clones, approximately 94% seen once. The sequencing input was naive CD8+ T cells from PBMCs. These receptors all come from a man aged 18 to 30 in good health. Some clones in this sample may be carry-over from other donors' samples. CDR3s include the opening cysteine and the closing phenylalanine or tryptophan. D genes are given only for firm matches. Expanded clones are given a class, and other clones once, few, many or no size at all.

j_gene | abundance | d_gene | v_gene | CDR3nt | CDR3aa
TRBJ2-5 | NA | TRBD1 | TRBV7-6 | TGTGCCAGCAGCCCCGACAGGGCGGAGACCCAGTACTTC | CASSPDRAETQYF
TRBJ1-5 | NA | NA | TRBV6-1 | TGTGCCATACAAGACTCCGGGCGGAGCAATCAGCCCCAGCATTTT | CAIQDSGRSNQPQHF
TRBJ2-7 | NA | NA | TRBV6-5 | TGTGCCAGCAGTCCTCGGGACGGCAACGAGCAGTACTTC | CASSPRDGNEQYF
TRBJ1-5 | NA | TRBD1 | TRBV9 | TGTGCCAGCAGCGTAGGAGGGGGACAGGGGCAGCCCCAGCATTTT | CASSVGGGQGQPQHF
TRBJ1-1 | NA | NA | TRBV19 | TGTGCCAGCCTGAGTGAGAGCACTGAAGCTTTCTTT | CASLSESTEAFF
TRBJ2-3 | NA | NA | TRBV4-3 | TGCGCCAGCAGCCAAGGGGGGCAGGGGTCTTGGACAGATACGCAGTATTTT | CASSQGGQGSWTDTQYF
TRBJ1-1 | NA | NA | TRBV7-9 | TGTGCCAGCAGCTTAAACACCCCAGGGGCCTGGGACACTGAAGCTTTCTTT | CASSLNTPGAWDTEAFF
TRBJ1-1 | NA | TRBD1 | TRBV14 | TGTGCCAGCAGCCTAGCTTCCAGGGGGACTGAAGCTTTCTTT | CASSLASRGTEAFF
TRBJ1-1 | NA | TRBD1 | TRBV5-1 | TGCGCCAGCAGCTTCTACGGACAGGGAGACACTGAAGCTTTCTTT | CASSFYGQGDTEAFF
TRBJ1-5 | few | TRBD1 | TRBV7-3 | TGTGCCAGCAGCACGAAGACAGGGGGCAATCAGCCCCAGCATTTT | CASSTKTGGNQPQHF
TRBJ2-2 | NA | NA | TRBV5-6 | TGTGCCAGCAGCTTGCGGCCTAACACCGGGGAGCTGTTTTTT | CASSLRPNTGELFF
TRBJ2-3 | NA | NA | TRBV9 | TGTGCCAGCAGCTCTCCTACGGGACACCTCCTCACAGATACGCAGTATTTT | CASSSPTGHLLTDTQYF
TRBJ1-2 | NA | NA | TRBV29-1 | TGCAGCGTTGAAGGATTTTTGCAGACAGACGGATATGGCTACACCTTC | CSVEGFLQTDGYGYTF
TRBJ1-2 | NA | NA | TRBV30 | TGTGCCTGGAGTGCCTTTCCCCTAGCCTTTTCTACCAGAGGCTACACCTTC | CAWSAFPLAFSTRGYTF
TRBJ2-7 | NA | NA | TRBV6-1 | TGTGCCAGCAGTGGGGGGATCTCCTACGAGCAGTACTTC | CASSGGISYEQYF
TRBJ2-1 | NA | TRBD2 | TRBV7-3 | TGTGCCAGCAGCTTAATAGCGGGAGTGTGGAATGAGCAGTTCTTC | CASSLIAGVWNEQFF
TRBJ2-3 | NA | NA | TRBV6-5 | TGTGCCAGCAGTTACTCGAGCACTAGCACAGATACGCAGTATTTT | CASSYSSTSTDTQYF
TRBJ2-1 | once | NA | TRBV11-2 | TGTGCCAGCAGCCACATGCTGGAACCAGCCGCGGACTACAATGAGCAGTTCTTC | CASSHMLEPAADYNEQFF
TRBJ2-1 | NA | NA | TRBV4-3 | TGCGCCAGCAGCCAAGATTGGGCTAGCTCCTACAATGAGCAGTTCTTC | CASSQDWASSYNEQFF
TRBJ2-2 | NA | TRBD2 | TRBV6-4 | TGTGCCAGCAGTGTGGGGACTAGCGGGAGGGCACCCGGGGAGCTGTTTTTT | CASSVGTSGRAPGELFF
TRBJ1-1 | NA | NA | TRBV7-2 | TGTGCCAGCAGCTTATGGGGGCGCGGAGGAGGAACTGAAGCTTTCTTT | CASSLWGRGGGTEAFF
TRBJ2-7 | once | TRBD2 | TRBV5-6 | TGTGCCAGCAGCTTGGAGACTAGCGGGAGGTACGAGCAGTACTTC | CASSLETSGRYEQYF
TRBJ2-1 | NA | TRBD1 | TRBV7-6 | TGTGCCAGCAGCACCAGGACAGGGGATTTCGGGGAGCAGTTCTTC | CASSTRTGDFGEQFF
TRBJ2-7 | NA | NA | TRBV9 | TGTGCCAGCAGCGTAGGCAGGGCGGACTACGAGCAGTACTTC | CASSVGRADYEQYF
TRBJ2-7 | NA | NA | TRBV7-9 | TGTGCCAGCAGCCGGGACCGCTACGAGCAGTACTTC | CASSRDRYEQYF
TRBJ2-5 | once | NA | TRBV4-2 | TGTGCCAGCAGCCAAGGCCGGGCGGACCTACAGTACTTC | CASSQGRADLQYF
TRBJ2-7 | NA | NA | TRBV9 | TGTGCCAGCAGCGTAGGTTCGGGCGGCGAGCAGTACTTC | CASSVGSGGEQYF
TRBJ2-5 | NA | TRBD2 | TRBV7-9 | TGTGCCAGCAGCTTGGAGACTAGCGGGGGGGAGACCCAGTACTTC | CASSLETSGGETQYF
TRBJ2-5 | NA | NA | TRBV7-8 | TGTGCCAGCAGCTCACTGCCCCCCCGGGAAGAGACCCAGTACTTC | CASSSLPPREETQYF
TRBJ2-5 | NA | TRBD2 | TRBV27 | TGTGCCAGCAGTTTGGGTCCCGGAGCGGGAGGGGGAGAGACCCAGTACTTC | CASSLGPGAGGGETQYF
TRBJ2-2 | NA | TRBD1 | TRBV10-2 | TGCGCCAGCAGAGACAGGGGCATGAACACCGGGGAGCTGTTTTTT | CASRDRGMNTGELFF
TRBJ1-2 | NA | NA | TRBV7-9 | TGTGCCAGCAGCCTGGACGTTCCTCCCTACTATGGCTACACCTTC | CASSLDVPPYYGYTF
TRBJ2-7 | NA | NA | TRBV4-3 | TGCGCCAGCAGCCTTACCCCCCCGGACGGCAGGGTCTACGAGCAGTACTTC | CASSLTPPDGRVYEQYF
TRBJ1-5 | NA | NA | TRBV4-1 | TGCGCCAGCAGCCAAGGCGGGGTTAGCAATCAGCCCCAGCATTTT | CASSQGGVSNQPQHF
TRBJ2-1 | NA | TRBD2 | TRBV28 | TGTGCCACCTCCGTTTCGGGAGGGCCAGCAGGCAATGAGCAGTTCTTC | CATSVSGGPAGNEQFF
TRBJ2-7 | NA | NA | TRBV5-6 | TGTGCCAGCAGCTTGGGTAGTAGCTACGAGCAGTACTTC | CASSLGSSYEQYF